This T cell receptor (beta chain) was identified in a study of T cell responses to AZD1222 COVID-19 vaccine. As for the study in general: Second doses were pooled across both intervals (about 4 or about 12 weeks).

About this clone itself: What it recognizes is unknown.

The CDR3 loop spans 15 amino acids. Germline V gene data show CDR1 as MNHEY and CDR2 as SVGAGI. J was trimmed by 6 bases and V by 6 bases; bases with no gene match: 8. Clones were read by immunoSEQ multiplex PCR, and TCRdb kept only the in-frame ones, dropping some. This table has 90,000 to 150,000 clones, roughly 90% appearing once. General study points: White British people made up most donors, females outnumbered males, and clonal diversity was possibly underestimated. Repertoire sampling was restricted to post-peak T cell response timepoints. The span of vaccine-associated CD4 TCRs extended across spike, with dominance at 160-218 and 743-854.

Sequencing used peripheral blood, obtained on day 0 of AZD1222 vaccination. V gene TRBV6-5 combines with J gene TRBJ2-1; 10 bases fit TRBD1. The receptor's source is an adult in good health. Here the CDR3 DNA reads TGTGCCAGCAGCCTTGACAGGGGGCAATTCAATGAGCAGTTCTTC. The encoded protein is CASSLDRGQFNEQFF.